These 9 T cell receptor beta chains came from one sample sequenced in a study of blood T cell repertoires in COVID-19 (dated by TCRdb to the early 2020s). Preparation of the library involved the immunoSEQ multiplex PCR assay. What TCRdb holds here is the immuneACCESS table cut down to in-frame rearrangements. Part of the clones is not present; checked against another copy, under half of the missing clones reflect an unresolved V gene, and the others are unexplained. The sample data list roughly 260,000 clones, and 75% to 90% of these were observed just once. The ten largest make up 2% to 2.5% of the sample. The sequencing sample was made of peripheral blood. The receptors were sampled from a woman aged 50 to 65 who had recovered from COVID-19.

V is TRBV5-4 and J is TRBJ1-1; 9 bases match TRBD1. The ends lost 4 bases at V and 9 bases at J; junction bases unmatched: 4. This CDR3 has 12 residues. Germline-derived CDR1 and CDR2 are SGHNT and YYREEE (reference sequence). The CDR3 DNA reads TGTGCCAGCAGCGGGAACAGGGGGCAAGCTTTCTTT. It is translated as CASSGNRGQAFF. Complete variable domain (other parts from reference TRBV5-4 and TRBJ1-1): ETGVTQSPTHLIKTRGQQVTLRCSSQSGHNTVSWYQQALGQGPQFIFQYYREEENGRGNFPPRFSGLQFPNYSSELNVNALELDDSALYLCASSGNRGQAFFGQGTRLTVV.

V and J are TRBV6-5 and TRBJ1-5, with 8 bases that match TRBD1. The trim removed 10 bases at V and 5 bases at J, leaving 13 bases unmatched. Germline V gene sequence: CDR1 MNHEY, CDR2 SVGAGI. CDR3 length equals 15 residues. The CDR3: CATTGQGRVYQPQHF. DNA of the CDR3: TGTGCCACCACTGGACAGGGACGGGTATATCAGCCCCAGCATTTT.

The chain is built from TRBV5-5 and TRBJ2-7; D perhaps matches TRBD1 (6 bases). The CDR3 has 16 amino acids. V lost 1 base, J lost 6 bases, and 20 bases lay in between. Germline loops: CDR1 SGHKS, CDR2 YYEKEE (reference sequence). Here the CDR3 DNA reads TGTGCCAGCAGCTTGTCTTGGGACACCCTTAGGAGCGAGCAGTACTTC. Translating it yields CASSLSWDTLRSEQYF. Together with reference TRBV5-5 and TRBJ2-7, the CDR3 gives the full variable domain: DAGVTQSPTHLIKTRGQQVTLRCSPISGHKSVSWYQQVLGQGPQFIFQYYEKEERGRGNFPDRFSARQFPNYSSELNVNALLLGDSALYLCASSLSWDTLRSEQYFGPGTRLTVT.

The chain carries TRBV10-3 and TRBJ1-2; TRBD1 might be the D (5 bases). Per germline, CDR1 ENHRY and CDR2 SYGVKD. V was clipped by 10 bases and J by 4 bases, with 19 bases between them. The CDR3 consists of 14 residues. CDR3 amino acids: CATVEQGFSYGYTF. The CDR3 coding sequence is TGTGCCACCGTGGAGCAGGGCTTCAGCTATGGCTACACCTTC.

This chain uses TRBV29-1 with TRBJ2-3; 10 bases line up with TRBD2. V gave up 3 bases and J gave up 1 base; unmatched junction bases: 7. CDR1 is SQVTM and CDR2 is ANQGSEA in the germline V gene. The CDR3 has 16 amino acids. The CDR3 region has the DNA TGCAGCGTTGATTATGCCCTAGCGGGGGGCACAGATACGCAGTATTTT. This sequence encodes CSVDYALAGGTDTQYF.

A single count supports this clone. The genes are TRBV5-1 and TRBJ1-6; the match to TRBD1 covers 7 bases. V dropped 3 bases and J dropped 7; count of bases not matched to a gene: 4. Germline CDR1 reads SGHRS; CDR2 reads YFSETQ. There are 14 residues in the CDR3. CDR3 protein: CASSSTGANSPLHF. The CDR3 DNA follows: TGCGCCAGCAGCTCTACAGGGGCAAATTCACCCCTCCACTTT.

This sequence joins TRBV7-9 and TRBJ1-6; possible D gene TRBD1, 5 bases. Germline V gene lookup returns CDR1 SEHNR and CDR2 FQNEAQ (reference sequence). The V and J ends lost 4 bases and 8 bases respectively, with 12 bases between them. The CDR3 totals 14 residues. The CDR3: CASSWGLLDSPLHF. The CDR3 DNA reads as TGTGCCAGCAGCTGGGGCCTGTTGGATTCACCCCTCCACTTT.

The chain carries TRBV6-2 or TRBV6-3 and TRBJ2-7; 14 positions match TRBD2. The V gene end was trimmed by 6 bases and the J gene end by 2 bases; junction bases not matched to a gene: 9. This CDR3 comprises 17 residues. Germline CDR1 is MNHEY and CDR2 is SVGEGT. CDR3 residues: CASSTLGLAGAPYEQYF. The CDR3 region has the DNA TGTGCCAGCAGCACCCTGGGACTAGCGGGAGCCCCCTACGAGCAGTACTTC.

This clone was seen repeatedly, ten times or more. The chain recombines TRBV7-9 with TRBJ1-1; no firm D call. Germline assignment: CDR1 SEHNR and CDR2 FQNEAQ (reference sequence). With 3 bases removed from V and 4 bases from J, the gap between germline ends came to 15 bases. There are 15 residues in the CDR3. CDR3 region: CASSFTAFKPTEAFF. The CDR3 DNA reads as TGTGCCAGCAGCTTTACTGCCTTCAAACCCACTGAAGCTTTCTTT.